This T cell receptor (beta chain) emerged from a study of CD8 T cells in ankylosing spondylitis. Study results and limitations: There was a TCR beta motif, made of fewer than 10 highly homologous variants, that appeared characteristic of ankylosing spondylitis blood. Disease-associated clones were CD8+ and fairly uncommon in peripheral blood.

V trimming: 0 bases; J trimming: 5 bases; junction bases outside the gene matches: 2. The CDR3 length is 14 residues. Germline CDR1 SGHRS, CDR2 YFSETQ. TCRdb re-analysed the 5' RACE reads in MiXCR, keeping a single row per CDR3 protein. Among 200,000 or so distinct CDR3 sequences listed, 10% to 15% were seen once. This clonotype has more than one count but fewer than ten. Its specificity is unknown. This receptor was identified in a female donor with ankylosing spondylitis or in good health (not recorded which). The V gene is TRBV5-1, the J gene TRBJ2-7, with 10 positions matching TRBD1. The specimen was blood, either unsorted or a sorted T cell fraction (not recorded which). This CDR3 is CASSLGGTGDEQYF. CDR3 DNA: TGCGCCAGCAGCTTGGGAGGGACAGGGGACGAGCAGTACTTC.